Listed below are T cell receptor beta chains from one sample, sequenced in a study of Graves' ophthalmopathy and Graves' hyperthyroidism. TCRdb passed the multiplex PCR reads through MiXCR, listing each CDR3 protein once. The sample has hundreds of thousands of distinct CDR3 sequences, around a fifth seen once. The specimen sequenced was peripheral blood. These receptor sequences come from a woman aged 50 to 60 with Graves' ophthalmopathy. Both conserved end residues are part of each CDR3. The D gene is left open where the match is weak. Rows give clone size only sometimes, using once, few, many, or a class for an expanded clone.

abundance | d_gene | j_gene | v_gene | CDR3nt | CDR3aa
many | TRBD2 | TRBJ2-7 | TRBV10-3 | TGTGCCATCGGGGGCGGGGGGGAGCAGTACTTC | CAIGGGGEQYF
few | TRBD2 | TRBJ2-7 | TRBV7-6 | TGTGCCAGCAGCTTATCGCGGCGGGAGGGCCTCCACGAGCAGTACTTC | CASSLSRREGLHEQYF
. | . | TRBJ2-5 | TRBV24-1 | TGTGCCACCAGTGATTTAGGGGGAGCAGAAGAGACCCAGTACTTC | CATSDLGGAEETQYF
many | . | TRBJ2-7 | TRBV14 | TGTGCCAGCAGCCAAGACGACCTCCTGAGGGAGCAGTACTTC | CASSQDDLLREQYF
few | . | TRBJ1-3 | TRBV6-5 | TGTGCCAGCAGTTCCCTCCTCTTGGCGTCTGGAAACACCATATATTTT | CASSSLLLASGNTIYF
many | . | TRBJ2-4 | TRBV9 | TGTGCCAGCAGCGTAGGTGGGTTAGACATGGGCAAAAACATTCAGTACTTC | CASSVGGLDMGKNIQYF
many | TRBD1 | TRBJ2-7 | TRBV19 | TGTGCCAGCAGACTGGGACAGGGGGTGTACGAGCAGTACTTC | CASRLGQGVYEQYF
many | . | TRBJ1-1 | TRBV29-1 | TGCAGCGTCGGAGGCTCGCGCAGGAACACTGAAGCTTTCTTT | CSVGGSRRNTEAFF
many | . | TRBJ2-7 | TRBV30 | TGTGCCTGGAGTGTACGTGGCTACTACTACGAGCAGTACTTC | CAWSVRGYYYEQYF
many | TRBD2 | TRBJ2-5 | TRBV12-3/TRBV12-4 | TGTGCCAGCAGTTATCTTCGCGGGAGGGAAGAGACCCAGTACTTC | CASSYLRGREETQYF
many | TRBD2 | TRBJ2-7 | TRBV6-1 | TGTGCCAGCAGTGAAGCACGTGCCGGGAGGGACTACGAGCAGTACTTC | CASSEARAGRDYEQYF
many | TRBD1 | TRBJ2-7 | TRBV5-1 | TGCGCCAGCAGCCCCGGACAGGGGGCGGGAGAGCAGTACTTC | CASSPGQGAGEQYF
many | . | TRBJ1-1 | TRBV6-5 | TGTGCCAGCAGTTACTTGGATTTGAACACTGAAGCTTTCTTT | CASSYLDLNTEAFF
. | TRBD1 | TRBJ2-7 | TRBV6-2/TRBV6-3 | TGTGCCAGCAGTTCACCCGGGACAGGGTTTCACTACGAGCAGTACTTC | CASSSPGTGFHYEQYF
few | . | TRBJ1-2 | TRBV7-2 | TGTGCCAGCAGCTTATGGGGATCCGATAACTATGGCTACACCTTC | CASSLWGSDNYGYTF
. | TRBD1 | TRBJ1-6 | TRBV28 | TGTGCCAGCAGTTCCAGGGGGCAAGGGAATAATTCACCCCTCCACTTT | CASSSRGQGNNSPLHF
many | . | TRBJ2-5 | TRBV7-2 | TGTGCCAGCAGCGTAACGGGGTCCCGGTTGGAGACCCAGTACTTC | CASSVTGSRLETQYF
. | . | TRBJ2-5 | TRBV15 | TGTGCCACCAGCAGGGCCCCCGGGACCCAGTACTTC | CATSRAPGTQYF
many | . | TRBJ1-1 | TRBV27 | TGTGCCAGCAGTGCCGGGATGAATGAAGCTTTCTTT | CASSAGMNEAFF
. | . | TRBJ1-3 | TRBV29-1 | TGCAGCGTTGTAATCGGTGGAAACACCATATATTTT | CSVVIGGNTIYF
many | . | TRBJ1-1 | TRBV6-1 | TGTGCCAGCAGTGAGGGACGGACCACTGAAGCTTTCTTT | CASSEGRTTEAFF
many | . | TRBJ2-5 | TRBV29-1 | TGCAGCGTTGAAGAGGCGGGGGCCCAAGAGACCCAGTACTTC | CSVEEAGAQETQYF
many | TRBD2 | TRBJ2-7 | TRBV7-9 | TGTGCCAGCAGCTGGGCGCCTAGCGGGTCCTACGAGCAGTACTTC | CASSWAPSGSYEQYF